The 11 T cell receptor beta chains given below trace back to one sample, sequenced in a study of blood T cell repertoires in COVID-19. Profiling relied on immunoSEQ multiplex PCR, and the TCRdb table lists in-frame clones only, not all of them. The table records a few hundred thousand clones, around 87% of them present only once. The sample consisted of peripheral blood. These receptors were collected from a woman in her fifties or sixties who had recovered from COVID-19.

This chain connects TRBV5-6 to TRBJ2-5; D uncertain. V was pared by 0 bases and J by 2 bases, with 5 bases between. This CDR3 has 13 residues. The V gene's germline CDR1 is SGHDT and CDR2 YYEEEE. CDR3 sequence (DNA): TGTGCCAGCAGCTTGGCCCTGCAAGAGACCCAGTACTTC. Translating it yields CASSLALQETQYF.

The chain couples TRBV5-1 to TRBJ2-5; D gene ambiguous. The germline V gene encodes CDR1 SGHRS and CDR2 YFSETQ. The CDR3 is made up of 15 amino acids. V gave up 0 bases and J gave up 1 base, with 10 bases separating them. CDR3: CASSLAFGGQETQYF. DNA of the CDR3: TGCGCCAGCAGCTTGGCCTTCGGTGGCCAAGAGACCCAGTACTTC.

The J gene is TRBJ2-5, the V gene TRBV9; 13 bases map to TRBD2. This CDR3 comprises 16 residues. Germline CDR1 SGDLS, CDR2 YYNGEE. J lost 2 bases, V lost 5 bases, and 6 bases had no gene match. This CDR3 reads CASSERGLAGQETQYF. The CDR3 region has the DNA TGTGCCAGCAGTGAGAGGGGACTAGCGGGACAAGAGACCCAGTACTTC. Based on the CDR3 plus reference TRBV9 and TRBJ2-5, the full variable domain is DSGVTQTPKHLITATGQRVTLRCSPRSGDLSVYWYQQSLDQGLQFLIQYYNGEERAKGNILERFSAQQFPDLHSELNLSSLELGDSALYFCASSERGLAGQETQYFGPGTRLLVL.

The chain has TRBV6-5 and TRBJ1-2, with TRBD1 matching over 9 bases. This CDR3 is 13 amino acids long. Germline V gene data show CDR1 as MNHEY and CDR2 as SVGAGI. V trimming: 6 bases; J trimming: 7 bases; junction bases outside the gene matches: 6. The CDR3: CASRQTGGFGYTF. The CDR3 nucleotides are TGTGCCAGCAGACAGACAGGGGGGTTTGGCTACACCTTC.

The rearrangement uses TRBV27 and TRBJ1-1, with D tentatively TRBD1 (6 bases). V was clipped by 5 bases and J by 4 bases, with 17 bases between them. CDR1 MNHEY and CDR2 SMNVEV come from the germline V gene (reference sequence). CDR3 length equals 15 residues. The CDR3 here is CASSNNPTGFTEAFF. CDR3 DNA: TGTGCCAGCAGTAACAATCCTACAGGGTTCACTGAAGCTTTCTTT.

The chain uses TRBV7-2 and TRBJ2-7, with a possible D match to TRBD2 (6 bases). V was trimmed by 5 bases and J by 4 bases, leaving 18 bases between them. The CDR3 has 15 residues. The germline CDR1 and CDR2 sequences are SGHTA and FQGNSA. The CDR3 region is CASSPTGSGVYEQYF. In DNA, the CDR3 is TGTGCCAGCAGCCCAACCGGATCGGGGGTTTACGAGCAGTACTTC.

This clone has a single count. The chain employs TRBV27 and TRBJ2-1, with 8 nucleotides matching TRBD2. The CDR3 consists of 17 residues. Germline lookup yields CDR1 MNHEY and CDR2 SMNVEV (reference sequence). The junction had 8 bases not matched to a gene; V was cut back by 3 bases and J by 1 base. CDR3: CASSFGLAGLSYNEQFF. The CDR3 DNA reads TGTGCCAGCAGTTTTGGGCTAGCGGGCCTTTCCTACAATGAGCAGTTCTTC.

Of note for this clone: This CDR3 is also generated by other DNA sequences in the sample. The chain recombines TRBV5-1 with TRBJ2-3; D is undetermined. Per the germline V gene, CDR1 is SGHRS and CDR2 is YFSETQ. With 0 bases removed from V and 6 bases from J, the gap between germline ends came to 5 bases. The CDR3 runs to 12 residues. Here the CDR3 DNA reads TGCGCCAGCAGCTTGGTCGGGGATACGCAGTATTTT. This gives the protein CASSLVGDTQYF.

The rearrangement uses TRBV7-2 and TRBJ2-3; 16 bases agree with TRBD2. The CDR3 sequence is 16 residues long. V shed 5 bases, J shed 4 bases, and the junction held 3 bases outside the gene matches. Germline V lookup: CDR1 SGHTA, CDR2 FQGNSA. CDR3 coding DNA: TGTGCCAGCAGCGCGGGACTAGCGGGGGGGGCAGATACGCAGTATTTT. This codes for CASSAGLAGGADTQYF.

The chain links TRBV4-3 to TRBJ2-2, with D perhaps TRBD1 (5 bases). Looked up from germline, CDR1 is LGHNA and CDR2 is YSLEER. This CDR3 is 16 amino acids long. V was pared by 1 base and J by 2 bases, with 11 bases between. CDR3 loop: CASSQVYRGNTGELFF. The CDR3 coding sequence is TGCGCCAGCAGCCAAGTATATAGGGGTAACACCGGGGAGCTGTTTTTT.

The rearrangement joins TRBV29-1 to TRBJ1-1, with D unclear. Looked up from germline, CDR1 is SQVTM and CDR2 is ANQGSEA. The germline V and J ends were trimmed by 4 bases and 4 bases, with 13 bases remaining between them. The CDR3 has 13 amino acids. CDR3 protein: CSVVVLAGTEAFF. The CDR3 DNA reads as TGCAGCGTTGTTGTCCTCGCGGGCACTGAAGCTTTCTTT.